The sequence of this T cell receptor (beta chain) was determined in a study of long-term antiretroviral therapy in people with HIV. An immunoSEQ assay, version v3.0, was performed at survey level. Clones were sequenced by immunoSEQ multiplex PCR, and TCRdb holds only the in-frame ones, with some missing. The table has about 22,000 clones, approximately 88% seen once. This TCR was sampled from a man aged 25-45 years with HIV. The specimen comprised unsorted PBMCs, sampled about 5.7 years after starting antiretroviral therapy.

Here the CDR3 DNA reads TGTGCCAGCAGCTTAGAGGTCCGGGGAGATACGCAGTATTTT. This encodes CASSLEVRGDTQYF. The chain is built from TRBV7-3 and TRBJ2-3, with D perhaps matching TRBD2 (5 bases). Germline V gene lookup returns CDR1 SGHTA and CDR2 FQGTGA. Between the trimmed V and J ends, which lost 2 bases and 5 bases, there was a span of 11 bases. The CDR3 length is 14 residues.